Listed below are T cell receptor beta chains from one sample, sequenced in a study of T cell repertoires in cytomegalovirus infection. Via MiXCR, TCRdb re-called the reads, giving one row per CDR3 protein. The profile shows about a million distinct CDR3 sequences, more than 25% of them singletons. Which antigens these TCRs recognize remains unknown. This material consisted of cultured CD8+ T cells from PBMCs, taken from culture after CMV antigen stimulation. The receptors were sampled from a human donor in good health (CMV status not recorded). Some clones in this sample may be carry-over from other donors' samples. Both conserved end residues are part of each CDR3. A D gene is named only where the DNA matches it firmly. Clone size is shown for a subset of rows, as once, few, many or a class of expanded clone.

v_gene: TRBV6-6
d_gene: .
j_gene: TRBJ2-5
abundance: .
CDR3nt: TGTGCCAGCAGTTTGACCCGGATGGGGGAGACCCAGTACTTC
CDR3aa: CASSLTRMGETQYF

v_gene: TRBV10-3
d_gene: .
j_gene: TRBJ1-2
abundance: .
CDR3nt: TGTGCCATCAGGGGGTATTATGGCTACACCTTC
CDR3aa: CAIRGYYGYTF

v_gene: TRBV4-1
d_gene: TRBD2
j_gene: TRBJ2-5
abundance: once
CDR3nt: TGCGCCAGCAGCCAAGGCGGGGGGGCCAAGGAGACCCAGTACTTC
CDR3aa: CASSQGGGAKETQYF

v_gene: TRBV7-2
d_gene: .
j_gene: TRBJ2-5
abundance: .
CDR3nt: TGTGCCAGCAGCCCCAGGAGCGGGGAGACCCAGTACTTC
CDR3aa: CASSPRSGETQYF

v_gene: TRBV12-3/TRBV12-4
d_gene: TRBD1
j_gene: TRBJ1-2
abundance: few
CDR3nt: TGTGCCAGCAGGCCCACAGGGGGGAATGGCTACACCTTC
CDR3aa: CASRPTGGNGYTF

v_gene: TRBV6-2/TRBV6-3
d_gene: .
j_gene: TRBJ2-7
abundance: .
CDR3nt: TGTGCCAGCCAACTCTACGACCTCTCCTACGAGCAGTACTTC
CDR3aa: CASQLYDLSYEQYF

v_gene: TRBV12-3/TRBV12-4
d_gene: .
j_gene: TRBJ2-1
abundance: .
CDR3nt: TGTGCCAACAGTTTGGGGACTGGGAATGAGCAGTTCTTC
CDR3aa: CANSLGTGNEQFF

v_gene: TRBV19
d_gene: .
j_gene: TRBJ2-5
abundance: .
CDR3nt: TGTGCCAGTAGGCCGAGCGGATCGTACCAAGAGACCCAGTACTTC
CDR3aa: CASRPSGSYQETQYF

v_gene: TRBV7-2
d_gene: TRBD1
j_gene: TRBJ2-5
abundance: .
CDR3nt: TGTGCCAGCTGCCCGGGACAGGAAAGGACCCAGTACTTC
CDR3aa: CASCPGQERTQYF

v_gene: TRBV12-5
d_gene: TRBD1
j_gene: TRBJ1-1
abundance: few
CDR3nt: TGTGCTAGTGGTTTTGGGTTGGACAGGGAAATGAACACTGAAGCTTTCTTT
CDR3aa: CASGFGLDREMNTEAFF

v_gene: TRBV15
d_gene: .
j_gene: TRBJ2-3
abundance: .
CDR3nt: TGTGCCACCAGCTGGGGGGACAGCCCCGACACAGATACGCAGTATTTT
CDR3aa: CATSWGDSPDTDTQYF

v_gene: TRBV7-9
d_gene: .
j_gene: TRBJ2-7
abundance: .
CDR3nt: TGTGCCAGCAGCCCTTCGGTGGGGATGAGCTCCTACGAGCAGTACTTC
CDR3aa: CASSPSVGMSSYEQYF

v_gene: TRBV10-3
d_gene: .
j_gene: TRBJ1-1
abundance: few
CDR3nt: TGTGCCATCAGTGTCGAACGGAGTAACACTGAAGCTTTCTTT
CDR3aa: CAISVERSNTEAFF

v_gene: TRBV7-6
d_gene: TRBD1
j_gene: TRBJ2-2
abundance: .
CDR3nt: TGTGCCAGCAGCGCCGACAGGGGTACCGGGGAGCTGTTTTTT
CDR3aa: CASSADRGTGELFF

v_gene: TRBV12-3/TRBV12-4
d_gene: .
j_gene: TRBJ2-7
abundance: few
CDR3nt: TGTGCCAGCAGCTCCCACCGAATGGGGGCAGTCTACGAGCAGTACTTC
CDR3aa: CASSSHRMGAVYEQYF

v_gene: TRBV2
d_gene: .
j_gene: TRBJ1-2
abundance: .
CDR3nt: TGTGCCAGCAGTGAAGCGGCAGGGGCCGTAGTTGACTATGGCTACACCTTC
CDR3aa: CASSEAAGAVVDYGYTF

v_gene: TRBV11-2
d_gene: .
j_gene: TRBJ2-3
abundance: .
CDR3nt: TGTGCCAGCAGCCAAAGTCCCGAACCTAGCACAGATACGCAGTATTTT
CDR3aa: CASSQSPEPSTDTQYF

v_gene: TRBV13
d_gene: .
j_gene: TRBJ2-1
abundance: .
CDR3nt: TGTGCCAGCAGCTTAGCGGGACATGATTACAATGAGCAGTTCTTC
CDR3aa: CASSLAGHDYNEQFF

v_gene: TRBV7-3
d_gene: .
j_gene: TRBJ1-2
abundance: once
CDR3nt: TGTGCCAGCAGCACGGACGGACCCTATGGCTACACCTTC
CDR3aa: CASSTDGPYGYTF

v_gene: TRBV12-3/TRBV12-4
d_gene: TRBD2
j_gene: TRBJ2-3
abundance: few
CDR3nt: TGTGCCAGCAGTTTAGGCTTATGGGCTAGCGGGGGGACCTATGTGGATACGCAGTATTTT
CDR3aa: CASSLGLWASGGTYVDTQYF

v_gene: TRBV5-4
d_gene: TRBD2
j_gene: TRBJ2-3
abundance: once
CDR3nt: TGTGCCAGCAGCTTGAAGCGGGAAATTGGAACAGATACGCAGTATTTT
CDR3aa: CASSLKREIGTDTQYF

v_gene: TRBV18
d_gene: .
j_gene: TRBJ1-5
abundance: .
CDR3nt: TGTGCCAGCTCACCACGCCAGGATAGCAATCAGCCCCAGCATTTT
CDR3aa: CASSPRQDSNQPQHF

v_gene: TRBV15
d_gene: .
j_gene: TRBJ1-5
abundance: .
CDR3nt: TGTGCCACCAGCCGAACGCCGAGCCACAATCAGCCCCAGCATTTT
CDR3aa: CATSRTPSHNQPQHF

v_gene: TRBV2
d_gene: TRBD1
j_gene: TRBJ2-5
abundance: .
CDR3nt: TGTGCCAGCAGTACCCGACAGGGGGCGGAGACCCAGTACTTC
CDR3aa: CASSTRQGAETQYF

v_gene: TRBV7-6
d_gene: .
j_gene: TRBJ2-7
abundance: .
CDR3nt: TGTGCCAGCAGCCCGACCCTGGCAACGTGCGAGCAGTACTTC
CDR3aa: CASSPTLATCEQYF

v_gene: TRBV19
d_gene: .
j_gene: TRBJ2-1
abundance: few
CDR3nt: TGTGCCAGTAGAAGGGACCGTGATGAGCAGTTCTTC
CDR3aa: CASRRDRDEQFF

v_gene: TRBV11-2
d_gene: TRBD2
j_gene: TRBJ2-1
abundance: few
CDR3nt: TGTGCCAGCAGCCAAGGACTAGCGGGGGGGATTACCTACAATGAGCAGTTCTTC
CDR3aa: CASSQGLAGGITYNEQFF

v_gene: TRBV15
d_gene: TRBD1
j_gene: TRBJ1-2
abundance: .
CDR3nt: TGTGCCACCAGCAGAGATCTCCAGGGGGCGCTCGGCTACACCTTC
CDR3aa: CATSRDLQGALGYTF

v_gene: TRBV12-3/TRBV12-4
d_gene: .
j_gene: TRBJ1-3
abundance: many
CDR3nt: TGTGCCAGCAGTTTTTTGGTGGAGGCTAGGTCGGGCTCTGGAAACACCATATATTTT
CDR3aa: CASSFLVEARSGSGNTIYF

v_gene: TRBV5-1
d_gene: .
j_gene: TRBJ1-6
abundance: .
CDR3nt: TGCGCCAGCAGCACGATGGAACAATCCTATAATTCACCCCTCCACTTT
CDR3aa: CASSTMEQSYNSPLHF

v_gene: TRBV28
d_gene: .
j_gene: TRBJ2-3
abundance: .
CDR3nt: TGTGCCAGCAGTTCCACTCGCGGACGAGGCACAGATACGCAGTATTTT
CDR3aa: CASSSTRGRGTDTQYF

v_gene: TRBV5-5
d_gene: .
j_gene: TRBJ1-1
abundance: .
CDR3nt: TGTGCCACCGTCCCTTGGGCAGGGAGAATGGGGAACACTGAAGCTTTCTTT
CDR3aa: CATVPWAGRMGNTEAFF

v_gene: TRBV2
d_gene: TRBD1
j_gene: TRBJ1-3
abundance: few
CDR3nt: TGTGCCAGCAGGAGGACAGGGGGCCCTGGAAACACCATATATTTT
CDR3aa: CASRRTGGPGNTIYF

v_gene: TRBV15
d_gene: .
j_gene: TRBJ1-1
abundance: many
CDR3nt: TGTGCCACCAGCAGAGATCTGAACACTGAAGCTTTCTTT
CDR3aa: CATSRDLNTEAFF

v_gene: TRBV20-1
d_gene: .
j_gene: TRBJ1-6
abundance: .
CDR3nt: TGCAGTCCAGGGACCAGCTCCTATAATTCACCCCTCCACTTT
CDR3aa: CSPGTSSYNSPLHF

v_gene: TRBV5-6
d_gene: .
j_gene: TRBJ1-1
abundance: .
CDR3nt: TGTGCCAGCAACAACGGAATACTCCCTGAAGCTTTCTTT
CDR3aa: CASNNGILPEAFF

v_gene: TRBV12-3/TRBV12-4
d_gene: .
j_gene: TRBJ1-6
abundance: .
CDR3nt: TGTGCCAGCAGCCCGTGGACGGTCTCCGATTCATCCCTCCACTTT
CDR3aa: CASSPWTVSDSSLHF

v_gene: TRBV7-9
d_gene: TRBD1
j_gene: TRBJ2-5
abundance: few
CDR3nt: TGTGCCAGCAGCCGGACCCCGGGACAGGCATCTGTGGGAAAAGAGACCCAGTACTTC
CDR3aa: CASSRTPGQASVGKETQYF

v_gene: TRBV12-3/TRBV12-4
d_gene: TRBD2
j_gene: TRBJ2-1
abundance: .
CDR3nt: TGTGCCAACACTCTCCCTCCGGGGGGGTACAATGAGCAGTTCTTC
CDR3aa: CANTLPPGGYNEQFF

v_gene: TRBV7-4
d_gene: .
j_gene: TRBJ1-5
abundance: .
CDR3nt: TGTGCCAGCAGCTTCCAGGGCCTGGGCAATCAGCCCCAGCATTTT
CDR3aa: CASSFQGLGNQPQHF

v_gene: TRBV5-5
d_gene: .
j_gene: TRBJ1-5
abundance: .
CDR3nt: TGTGCCAGCAGCTTGTATTCCCAGGGCATCGTCAATCAGCCCCAGCATTTT
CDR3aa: CASSLYSQGIVNQPQHF

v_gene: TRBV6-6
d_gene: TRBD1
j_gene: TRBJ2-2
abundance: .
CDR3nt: TGTGCCAGCAGTTACTCGCGTCAGGGGGCGCGTGGCGGGGAGCTGTTTTTT
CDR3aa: CASSYSRQGARGGELFF

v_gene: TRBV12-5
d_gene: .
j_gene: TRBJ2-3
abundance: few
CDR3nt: TGTGCTATCCCCGGGGGCTTCACAGATACGCAGTATTTT
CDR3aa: CAIPGGFTDTQYF

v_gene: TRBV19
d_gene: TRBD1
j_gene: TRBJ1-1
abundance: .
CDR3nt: TGTGCCAGTAGTGTTAACCCAGGGGGCGGCACTGAAGCTTTCTTT
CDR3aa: CASSVNPGGGTEAFF

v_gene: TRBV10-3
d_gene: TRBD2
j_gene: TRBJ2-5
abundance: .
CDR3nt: TGTGCCATCAGGGCCAGCGGGGGGGCCGAGACCCAGTACTTC
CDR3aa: CAIRASGGAETQYF

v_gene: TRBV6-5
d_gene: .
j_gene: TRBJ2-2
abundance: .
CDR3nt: TGTGCCAGCACCCTCGGGGGGCACACCGGGGAGCTGTTTTTT
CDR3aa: CASTLGGHTGELFF

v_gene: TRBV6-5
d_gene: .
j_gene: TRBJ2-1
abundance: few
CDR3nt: TGTGCCAGCAGTTACGCCAGGGGGGCCACTGAGCAGTTCTTC
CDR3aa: CASSYARGATEQFF

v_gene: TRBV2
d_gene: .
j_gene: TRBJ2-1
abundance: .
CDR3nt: TGTGCCAGCAGTATGGCCTCCTACAATGAGCAGTTCTTC
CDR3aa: CASSMASYNEQFF